This is a list of T cell receptor beta chains from one sample in a study of cytomegalovirus exposure and HLA in healthy donors. The assay was immunoSEQ multiplex PCR, and TCRdb's table has in-frame clones only and misses some. The top ten hold 0.55% to 0.7% of the sample, which has around 200,000 clones, around four fifths seen once. What was sequenced was PBMCs. Receptor source: a woman aged 40 to 50 in good health and CMV-seronegative. Each CDR3 is given with its conserved first and last residue. The order of the fields is J gene, V gene, D gene, clone size, CDR3 protein, CDR3 DNA. The D gene is left open where the match is weak. A row's size may be missing; if present it is once, few, many or a size class.

TRBJ2-7,TRBV11-1,TRBD1,few,CASSPRQGVREQYF,TGTGCCAGCAGCCCCCGACAGGGTGTGCGCGAGCAGTACTTC
TRBJ2-3,TRBV18,TRBD2,.,CASSSPPEKRGTSTDTQYF,TGTGCCAGCTCATCCCCCCCGGAGAAGCGGGGTACTAGCACAGATACGCAGTATTTT
TRBJ2-4,TRBV7-2,.,.,CASSFMSSSGIQYF,TGTGCCAGCAGCTTCATGAGCTCGTCGGGCATTCAGTACTTC
TRBJ1-4,TRBV7-6,TRBD1,few,CASNSDRADEKLFF,TGTGCCAGCAACTCTGACAGGGCGGATGAAAAACTGTTTTTT
TRBJ2-5,TRBV4-1,TRBD1,.,CASSGPGQGRETQYF,TGCGCCAGCAGTGGACCGGGACAGGGGCGAGAGACCCAGTACTTC
TRBJ1-2,TRBV9,TRBD1,.,CASSVTGGLDGYTF,TGTGCCAGCAGCGTCACAGGGGGATTGGACGGCTACACCTTC
TRBJ2-2,TRBV15,.,.,CATSLKHGTGELFF,TGTGCCACCAGCCTAAAGCATGGCACCGGGGAGCTGTTTTTT
TRBJ2-1,TRBV4-2,TRBD2,.,CASSQGQPGLVSYNEQFF,TGTGCCAGCAGCCAAGGACAACCGGGACTAGTCTCCTACAATGAGCAGTTCTTC
TRBJ1-1,TRBV4-1,.,.,CASSQDGQNTEAFF,TGCGCCAGCAGCCAAGACGGACAGAACACTGAAGCTTTCTTT
TRBJ2-5,TRBV28,TRBD2,.,CATGLAGRETQYF,TGTGCCACAGGGCTAGCGGGGAGGGAGACCCAGTACTTC
TRBJ1-5,TRBV6-6,TRBD1,.,CASSSGQGNNQPQHF,TGTGCCAGCAGTTCCGGACAGGGTAACAATCAGCCCCAGCATTTT
TRBJ1-1,TRBV25-1,.,.,CASSELEGANTEAFF,TGTGCCAGCAGTGAATTAGAAGGGGCGAACACTGAAGCTTTCTTT
TRBJ1-1,TRBV28,.,few,CASSPPHVEGEAFF,TGTGCCAGCAGCCCCCCACATGTGGAGGGTGAAGCTTTCTTT
TRBJ2-7,TRBV7-2,.,.,CASSSTYEQYF,TGTGCCAGCAGCTCCACCTACGAGCAGTACTTC
TRBJ2-2,TRBV5-1,TRBD1,.,CASSYGQGGRHGELFF,TGCGCCAGCAGCTACGGACAGGGCGGGCGACACGGGGAGCTGTTTTTT
TRBJ1-1,TRBV2,TRBD1,.,CASSGTGRSTEAFF,TGTGCCAGCAGTGGGACAGGGAGGAGCACTGAAGCTTTCTTT
TRBJ2-1,TRBV7-9,.,.,CSSSLGMGSSYNEQFF,TGTTCCAGCAGCTTAGGGATGGGGAGCTCCTACAATGAGCAGTTCTTC